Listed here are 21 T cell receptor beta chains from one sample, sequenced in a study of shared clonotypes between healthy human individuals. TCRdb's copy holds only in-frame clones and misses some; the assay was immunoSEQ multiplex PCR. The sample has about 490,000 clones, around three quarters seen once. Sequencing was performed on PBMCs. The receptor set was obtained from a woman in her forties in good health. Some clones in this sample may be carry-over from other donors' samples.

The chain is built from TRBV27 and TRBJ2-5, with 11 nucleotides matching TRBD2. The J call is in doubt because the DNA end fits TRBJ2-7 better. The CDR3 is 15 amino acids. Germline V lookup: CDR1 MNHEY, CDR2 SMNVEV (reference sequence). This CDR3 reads CASSQGTSGRNEQYF. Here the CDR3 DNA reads TGTGCCAGTAGTCAAGGGACTAGCGGTAGAAACGAGCAGTACTTC.

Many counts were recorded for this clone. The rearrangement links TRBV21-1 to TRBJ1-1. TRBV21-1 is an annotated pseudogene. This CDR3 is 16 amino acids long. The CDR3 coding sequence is TGTGCCAGCAGCAAAGGCAGGGGGGGACTTCACACTGAAGCTTTCTTT. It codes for CASSKGRGGLHTEAFF.

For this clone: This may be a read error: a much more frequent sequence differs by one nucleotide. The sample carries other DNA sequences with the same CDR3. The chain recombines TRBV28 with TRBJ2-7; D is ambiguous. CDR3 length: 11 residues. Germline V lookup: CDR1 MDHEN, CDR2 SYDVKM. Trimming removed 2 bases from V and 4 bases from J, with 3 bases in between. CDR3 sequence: CASSLNYEQYF. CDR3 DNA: TGTGCCAGCAGTTTAAATTACGAGCAGTACTTC.

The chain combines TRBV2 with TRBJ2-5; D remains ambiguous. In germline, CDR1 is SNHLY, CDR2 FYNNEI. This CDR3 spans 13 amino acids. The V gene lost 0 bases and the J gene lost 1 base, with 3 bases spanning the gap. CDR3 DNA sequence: TGTGCCAGCAGTGAAGCCCTCCAAGAGACCCAGTACTTC. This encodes CASSEALQETQYF.

This chain's CDR3 is CASSTYRLANEQFF. The CDR3 nucleotides are TGTGCCAGCAGTACCTATCGACTAGCAAATGAGCAGTTCTTC. The chain carries TRBV28 and TRBJ2-1; 7 bases map to TRBD2. Trimming took 5 bases from V and 7 from J; bases not matched to a gene: 8. The germline V gene encodes CDR1 MDHEN and CDR2 SYDVKM. The CDR3 extends over 14 amino acids. The full variable domain, its missing parts supplied by reference TRBV28 and TRBJ2-1, is DVKVTQSSRYLVKRTGEKVFLECVQDMDHENMFWYRQDPGLGLRLIYFSYDVKMKEKGDIPEGYSVSREKKERFSLILESASTNQTSMYLCASSTYRLANEQFFGPGTRLTVL.

CDR3 sequence (DNA): TGTGCCAGCAGTTTACTTACGGGGCCACAGAACACTGAAGCTTTCTTT. Protein: CASSLLTGPQNTEAFF. This chain joins TRBV28 and TRBJ1-1; the D gene is possibly TRBD1 (5 bases). Trimming pared 2 bases from V and 1 base from J, leaving 14 bases between. Germline V CDR1 and CDR2: MDHEN, SYDVKM. The CDR3 has 16 residues.

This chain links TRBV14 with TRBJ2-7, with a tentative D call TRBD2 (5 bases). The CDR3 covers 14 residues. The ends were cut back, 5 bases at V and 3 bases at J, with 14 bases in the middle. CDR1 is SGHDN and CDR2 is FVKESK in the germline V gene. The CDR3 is CASSYGVLDYEQYF. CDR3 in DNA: TGTGCCAGCAGCTACGGGGTGTTGGACTACGAGCAGTACTTC. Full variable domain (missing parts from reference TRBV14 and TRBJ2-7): EAGVTQFPSHSVIEKGQTVTLRCDPISGHDNLYWYRRVMGKEIKFLLHFVKESKQDESGMPNNRFLAERTGGTYSTLKVQPAELEDSGVYFCASSYGVLDYEQYFGPGTRLTVT.

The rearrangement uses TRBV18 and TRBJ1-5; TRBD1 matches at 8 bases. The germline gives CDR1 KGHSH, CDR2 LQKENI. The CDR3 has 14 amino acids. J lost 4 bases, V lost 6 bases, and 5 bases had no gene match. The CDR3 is CASSFTGGNQPQHF. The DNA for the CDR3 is TGTGCCAGCTCCTTCACAGGGGGGAATCAGCCCCAGCATTTT. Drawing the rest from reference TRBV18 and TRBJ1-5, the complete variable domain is NAGVMQNPRHLVRRRGQEARLRCSPMKGHSHVYWYRQLPEEGLKFMVYLQKENIIDESGMPKERFSAEFPKEGPSILRIQQVVRGDSAAYFCASSFTGGNQPQHFGDGTRLSIL.

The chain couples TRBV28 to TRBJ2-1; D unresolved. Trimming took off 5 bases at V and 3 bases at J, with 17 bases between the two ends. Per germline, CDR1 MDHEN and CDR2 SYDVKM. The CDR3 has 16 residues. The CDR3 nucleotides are TGTGCCAGCAGTCCGAGGCAGGTGGGCTACTACAATGAGCAGTTCTTC. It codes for CASSPRQVGYYNEQFF.

The CDR3 reads CASKERWGGEYEQYF. In nucleotides, the CDR3 is TGTGCCAGCAAAGAAAGGTGGGGGGGGGAGTACGAGCAGTACTTC. This rearrangement joins TRBV6-5 to TRBJ2-7; TRBD2 aligns across 7 bases. The germline gives CDR1 MNHEY, CDR2 SVGAGI. The CDR3 has 15 amino acids. With V trimmed by 7 bases and J by 4 bases, 13 bases remained unmatched.

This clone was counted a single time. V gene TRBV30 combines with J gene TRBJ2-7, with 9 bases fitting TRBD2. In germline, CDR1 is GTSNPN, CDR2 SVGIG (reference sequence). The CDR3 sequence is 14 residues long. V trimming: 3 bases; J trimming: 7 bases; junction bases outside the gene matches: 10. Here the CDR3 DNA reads TGTGCCTGGAGCCGTGTAGGGGGACTAGCTGAGCAGTACTTC. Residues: CAWSRVGGLAEQYF.

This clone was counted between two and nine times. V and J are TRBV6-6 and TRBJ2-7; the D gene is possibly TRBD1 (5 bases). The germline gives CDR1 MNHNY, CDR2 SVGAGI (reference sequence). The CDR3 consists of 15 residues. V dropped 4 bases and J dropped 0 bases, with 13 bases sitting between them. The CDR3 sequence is CASSFGHTSSYEQYF. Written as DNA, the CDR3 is TGTGCCAGCAGTTTCGGACATACGAGCTCCTACGAGCAGTACTTC.

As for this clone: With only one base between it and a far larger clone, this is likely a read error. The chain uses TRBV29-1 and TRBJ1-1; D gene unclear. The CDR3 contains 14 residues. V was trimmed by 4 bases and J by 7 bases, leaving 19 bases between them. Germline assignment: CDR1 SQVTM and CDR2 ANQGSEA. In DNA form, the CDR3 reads TGCAGCGTTGTCCTAGCCCGGGGTGGGATTGAAGCTTTCTTT. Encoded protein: CSVVLARGGIEAFF.

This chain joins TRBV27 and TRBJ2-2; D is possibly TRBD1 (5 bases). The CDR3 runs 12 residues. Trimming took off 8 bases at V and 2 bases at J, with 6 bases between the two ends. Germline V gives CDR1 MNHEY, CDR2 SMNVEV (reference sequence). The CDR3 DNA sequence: TGTGCCAGCCAGGGTAACACCGGGGAGCTGTTTTTT. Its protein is CASQGNTGELFF.

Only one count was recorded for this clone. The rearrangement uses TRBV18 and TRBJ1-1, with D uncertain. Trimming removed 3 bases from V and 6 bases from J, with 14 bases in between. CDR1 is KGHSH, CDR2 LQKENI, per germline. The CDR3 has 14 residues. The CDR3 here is CASSPLGQSPEAFF. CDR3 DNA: TGTGCCAGCTCACCCTTGGGCCAGTCCCCTGAAGCTTTCTTT.

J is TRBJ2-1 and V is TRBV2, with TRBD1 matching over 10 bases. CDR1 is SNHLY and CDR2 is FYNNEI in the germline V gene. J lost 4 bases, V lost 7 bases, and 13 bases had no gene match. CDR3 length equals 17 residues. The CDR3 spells CASNPRGTGVLYNEQFF. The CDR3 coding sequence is TGTGCCAGCAACCCTCGCGGGACAGGGGTTTTATACAATGAGCAGTTCTTC.

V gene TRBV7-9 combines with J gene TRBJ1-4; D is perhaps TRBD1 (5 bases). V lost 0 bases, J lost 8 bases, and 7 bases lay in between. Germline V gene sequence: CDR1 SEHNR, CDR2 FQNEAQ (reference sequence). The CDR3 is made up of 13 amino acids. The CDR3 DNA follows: TGTGCCAGCAGCTTAGCCGACAGAGAAAAACTGTTTTTT. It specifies CASSLADREKLFF. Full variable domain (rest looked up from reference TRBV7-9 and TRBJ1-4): DTGVSQNPRHKITKRGQNVTFRCDPISEHNRLYWYRQTLGQGPEFLTYFQNEAQLEKSRLLSDRFSAERPKGSFSTLEIQRTEQGDSAMYLCASSLADREKLFFGSGTQLSVL.

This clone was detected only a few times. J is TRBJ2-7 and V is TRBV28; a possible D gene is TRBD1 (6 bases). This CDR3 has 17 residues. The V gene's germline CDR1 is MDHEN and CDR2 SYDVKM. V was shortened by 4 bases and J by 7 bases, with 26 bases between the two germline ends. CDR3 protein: CASSYGRGPRFSREQYF. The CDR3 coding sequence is TGTGCCAGCAGTTATGGCAGGGGCCCACGTTTTTCGAGGGAGCAGTACTTC.

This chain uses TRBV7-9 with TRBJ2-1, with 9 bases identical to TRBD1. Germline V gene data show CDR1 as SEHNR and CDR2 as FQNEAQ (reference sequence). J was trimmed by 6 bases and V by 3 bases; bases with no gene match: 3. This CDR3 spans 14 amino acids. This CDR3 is CASSLGQGSNEQFF. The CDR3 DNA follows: TGTGCCAGCAGCTTGGGACAGGGTTCCAATGAGCAGTTCTTC.

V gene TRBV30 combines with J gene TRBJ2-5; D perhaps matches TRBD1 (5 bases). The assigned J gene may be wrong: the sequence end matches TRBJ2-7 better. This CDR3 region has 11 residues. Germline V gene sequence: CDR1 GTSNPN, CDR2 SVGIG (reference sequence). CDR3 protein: CAWSGQYEQYF. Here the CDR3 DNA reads TGTGCCTGGAGTGGACAGTACGAGCAGTACTTC.

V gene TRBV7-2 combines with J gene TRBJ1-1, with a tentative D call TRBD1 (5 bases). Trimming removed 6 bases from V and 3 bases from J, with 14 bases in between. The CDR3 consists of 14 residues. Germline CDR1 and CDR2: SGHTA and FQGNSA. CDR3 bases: TGTGCCAGCAGTTGGGCGGGGGGAGACACTGAAGCTTTCTTT. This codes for CASSWAGGDTEAFF.